Reported below is one TCR beta chain. This clonotype has just a few counts. The antigen it recognizes is unknown. Per-base quality was not reported, and no clone a single base away is much larger than it. The TCR beta CDR3 regions were amplified from RNA transcripts. The TCR CDR3 was subjected to a first round of RT-PCR using the HTBI primer set and the Qiagen OneStep RT-PCR kit. A second multiplex PCR round built the libraries, followed by size selection and purification. Sequencing of the libraries was done on an Illumina HiSeq2000 using paired-end 100 bp reads. As for the original processing: SOAPnuke was used to process the raw data, throwing out any read that contained adapters or uncalled bases, had a mean Phred below 15, or lacked an exact constant-primer or identifier match. High-quality paired reads were merged with COPE v1.2.5, and unique nucleotide sequences were defined as clonotypes. MiTCR v1.1 was used to align clonotypes to the IMGT TRBV, TRBD and TRBJ reference segments. Analysis was restricted to V-J combinations with a frequency above 0.0001, which covered 98% to 99.2% of repertoires. A TCS score was defined as the ratio between F50 (clonal expansion) and ExV (chaos), using BLOSUM62-based TCRdist between CDR3 peptides within each V-J. Welch's t-statistics and random forest reduced around 510 V-J features to fewer than 15, which were used in a naive Bayes classifier (R e1071). The public reads were run again by TCRdb, first through fastp at Q25 and then through MiXCR, and only productive beta chains were kept. Entries are consolidated by CDR3 protein sequence, retaining the most common genes and DNA. These V and J calls are TCRdb output, not the study's own analysis. The sample records roughly 660,000 distinct CDR3 sequences, roughly 17% of which are singletons. The ten top clones hold around 16% of the sample.

Stable Graves' hyperthyroidism was defined as no progression to ophthalmopathy during 18 months of follow-up. Hyperthyroidism patients were aged 18 to 65 years and newly diagnosed, with disease duration of less than 2 months. The study excluded patients with uncontrolled infections, other autoimmune diseases, pregnancy or lactation. Clinical symptoms, serum thyroxine and TRAb, thyroid ultrasound, and orbital computed tomography formed the basis for the diagnoses. PBMCs were isolated from approximately 10 ml of fresh peripheral blood by Ficoll-Paque density gradient centrifugation. Total RNA was extracted with Trizol reagent, and quality was checked on an Agilent 2100 Bioanalyzer. This sample is drawn from a study of T cells in Graves' hyperthyroidism and ophthalmopathy (dated 2019 in TCRdb). Background on the whole study: Peripheral blood was collected at initial diagnosis, before any treatment. TCR V-J signatures able to tell the groups apart were searched for in a discovery cohort of 90 to 100 patients, of whom 43 had Graves' ophthalmopathy and roughly 57 had stable Graves' hyperthyroidism. Prospective prediction of ophthalmopathy was tested in an independent validation cohort of fewer than 20 hyperthyroidism patients and some 17 patients who later progressed to ophthalmopathy. The approximately 98 discovery patients were randomly divided into training and test sets at a 7:3 ratio. In about 6 Graves' hyperthyroidism patients, the study also compared T-cell repertoires from thyroid tissue with T-cell repertoires from blood. After blood sampling, hyperthyroidism patients were treated with methimazole at a starting dose of 30 mg daily, and ophthalmopathy patients were treated with high-dose intravenous methylprednisolone. The paper describes TCR Vbeta CDR3 sequencing of 120 to 150 peripheral blood samples, made up of around 41 ophthalmopathy patients, some 76 hyperthyroidism patients and about 17 progressor patients.

Study-level results and caveats: Sample size was not statistically predetermined, and blinding of investigators to group allocation was not performed. Ophthalmopathy was separated from stable hyperthyroidism by a 13 V-J signature model, with 87.88% sensitivity and 81% to 82% specificity obtained in cross-validation and 80%/75% obtained in testing. In validation, the model predicted progression to ophthalmopathy with around 71% sensitivity and 72% to 75% specificity, a median of 6.5 months before onset. Blood samples also contained most of the expanded thyroid clonotypes (frequency above 0.001), which suggests that blood repertoires may reflect thyroid immune responses.

The germline V gene (reference sequence) sets CDR1 to MNHEY and CDR2 to SMNVEV. The CDR3, cysteine through phenylalanine, is 16 amino acids long. Just CDR3 DNA is preserved here, 48 bases in frame from base 1. V is clipped by 7 bases and J by 0 bases, and the sequence between their germline boundaries is 17 bases long. The receptor comes from a middle-aged man with Graves' hyperthyroidism. Recombination joined TRBV27 with TRBJ2-3, with TRBD1 tentatively as D gene (6 bases match). Source material: blood. CDR3 loop: CASKTGGLSSTDTQYF. The DNA sequence is as follows: TGTGCCAGCAAGACAGGCGGCCTTTCTAGCACAGATACGCAGTATTTT.